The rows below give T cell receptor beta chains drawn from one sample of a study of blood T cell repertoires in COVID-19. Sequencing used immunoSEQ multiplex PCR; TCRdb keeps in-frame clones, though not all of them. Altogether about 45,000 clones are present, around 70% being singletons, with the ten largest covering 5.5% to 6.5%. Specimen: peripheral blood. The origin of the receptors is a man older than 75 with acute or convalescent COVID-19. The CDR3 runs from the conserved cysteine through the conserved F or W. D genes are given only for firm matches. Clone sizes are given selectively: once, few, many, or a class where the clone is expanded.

TGTGCCTGGAGTGGAGCGGTCATGAACACTGAAGCTTTCTTT,CAWSGAVMNTEAFF,TRBJ1-1,-,-,TRBV30
TGTGCCAGCAGGCCGGGGGGGAGCACAGATACGCAGTATTTT,CASRPGGSTDTQYF,TRBJ2-3,few,TRBD2,TRBV4-2
TGTGCCAGTAGTATCTTGGGACTAGCGGGACCGGGGGAGCTGTTTTTT,CASSILGLAGPGELFF,TRBJ2-2,-,TRBD2,TRBV19
TGTGCCAGCAGCTCAGACAGGATTGACTACAATGAGCAGTTCTTC,CASSSDRIDYNEQFF,TRBJ2-1,-,-,TRBV7-9
TGTGCCAGCAGCTTGGATGTAGGGGTTGTAGGCTACACCTTC,CASSLDVGVVGYTF,TRBJ1-2,-,-,TRBV5-4
TGTGCCAGTACCGCGATGACAGCATTGTCCTCTGGAAACACCATATATTTT,CASTAMTALSSGNTIYF,TRBJ1-3,-,-,TRBV19
TGCAGTGCTAGTGGGAGTAGCGGGGGGGTAAACAATGAGCAGTTCTTC,CSASGSSGGVNNEQFF,TRBJ2-1,-,TRBD2,TRBV20-1
TGTGCCAGCAGCTCACTAGGAAGGGAGACAGGGCTAAGCACAGATACGCAGTATTTT,CASSSLGRETGLSTDTQYF,TRBJ2-3,-,TRBD1,TRBV7-2
TGTGCCAGCAGCTTAGGGGGAGGCGATGAGCAGTTCTTC,CASSLGGGDEQFF,TRBJ2-1,-,-,TRBV7-9
TGTGCCAGCAGTCTTCAACGGGGGGGGGCGGCCTACAATGAGCAGTTCTTC,CASSLQRGGAAYNEQFF,TRBJ2-1,-,TRBD2,TRBV6-2/TRBV6-3
TGTGCCAGCAGCTTGGGGGGTCCAGGGAGGGTCGCCTATGGCTACACCTTC,CASSLGGPGRVAYGYTF,TRBJ1-2,-,-,TRBV11-3
TGTGCCAGCAGCCGAATTGGACTAGCGGGAGGAACGAACACCGGGGAGCTGTTTTTT,CASSRIGLAGGTNTGELFF,TRBJ2-2,-,TRBD2,TRBV5-4
TGTGCCAGCAGTGATCGGGGGACAGAACAGTTCTTC,CASSDRGTEQFF,TRBJ2-1,-,-,TRBV25-1
TGTGCCAGCAGCCTCGGGGCGGGGGATCAGCCCCAGCATTTT,CASSLGAGDQPQHF,TRBJ1-5,once,-,TRBV9
TGTGCCAGCAGCTCCCCGGACAGGGGGCGCGAGCATGAGCAGTTCTTC,CASSSPDRGREHEQFF,TRBJ2-1,few,TRBD1,TRBV7-2
TGCAGCGTTTTTCAGGGGCACACCTACGAGCAGTACTTC,CSVFQGHTYEQYF,TRBJ2-7,-,-,TRBV29-1
TGTGCCAGCAGCGTAAACTATGAGCAGTTCTTC,CASSVNYEQFF,TRBJ2-1,many,-,TRBV9
TGTGCCACCAGCACCGATCCGGGACTAGCACGAGAGACCCAGTACTTC,CATSTDPGLARETQYF,TRBJ2-5,-,TRBD2,TRBV15
TGCAGCGTTGCTGAAGACCCGGGACAGGGGGTTAATGGCTATGGCTACACCTTC,CSVAEDPGQGVNGYGYTF,TRBJ1-2,few,TRBD1,TRBV29-1
TGTGCCAGCAGCCTAGTGGGACAGGCCTACGAGCAGTACTTC,CASSLVGQAYEQYF,TRBJ2-7,-,TRBD1,TRBV7-8
TGTGCCAGCAGCGTGGGGACAGGTAAACAAGAGACCCAGTACTTC,CASSVGTGKQETQYF,TRBJ2-5,-,TRBD1,TRBV9
TGCAGCGTTAGGAGGGAGACCCAGTACTTC,CSVRRETQYF,TRBJ2-5,-,-,TRBV29-1
TGTGCCAGCAGCTTAGAGGCAGGGGAGAACACCGGGGAGCTGTTTTTT,CASSLEAGENTGELFF,TRBJ2-2,-,-,TRBV7-8
TGTGCCAGCAGTCCAAGGGGTTCTGGGGCCAACGTCCTGACTTTC,CASSPRGSGANVLTF,TRBJ2-6,-,-,TRBV6-2/TRBV6-3
TGCGCCAGCAGCCCCGGGGACATGGGAGAAAAACTGTTTTTT,CASSPGDMGEKLFF,TRBJ1-4,-,-,TRBV5-1
TGTGCCAGCAGCTTGCAGGGGACCATAAACACTGAAGCTTTCTTT,CASSLQGTINTEAFF,TRBJ1-1,-,-,TRBV5-4
TGTGCCAGCAGCCAAGAAGCAGCGGGGGACGAGACCCAGTACTTC,CASSQEAAGDETQYF,TRBJ2-5,-,TRBD2,TRBV4-2
TGTGCCTGGAGCCCTCCACCCCCCCGCGGCACTGAAGCTTTCTTT,CAWSPPPPRGTEAFF,TRBJ1-1,-,-,TRBV30
TGTGCCAGTCTGAGCGGGAGGGCCGACGGGGCCAACGTCCTGACTTTC,CASLSGRADGANVLTF,TRBJ2-6,-,TRBD2,TRBV19
TGTGCCAGCAGCCCTGGGGGGGTGGCGGGGCCCTACAATGAGCAGTTCTTC,CASSPGGVAGPYNEQFF,TRBJ2-1,-,TRBD2,TRBV5-4
TGTGCCAGTAGCCTCACACGGGGGGGGAACTACTACGAGCAGTACTTC,CASSLTRGGNYYEQYF,TRBJ2-7,-,TRBD2,TRBV19
TGTGCCAGCAGTTATCGCACAGGACAGGGGGCAAGCTTGGGGGTGAACACTGAAGCTTTCTTT,CASSYRTGQGASLGVNTEAFF,TRBJ1-1,-,TRBD1,TRBV6-2/TRBV6-3
TGTGCCTGGAGTGTACGGGCAGGGGAGGGCCACGAGCAGTACTTC,CAWSVRAGEGHEQYF,TRBJ2-7,-,-,TRBV30
TGTGCCAGCGGAATGGACAGGGGGAACTATGGCTACACCTTC,CASGMDRGNYGYTF,TRBJ1-2,few,TRBD1,TRBV6-5
TGTGCCAGCAGCACAGGGGCAGGAAACACCATATATTTT,CASSTGAGNTIYF,TRBJ1-3,-,TRBD1,TRBV27
TGTGCCAGCAGCAGAGGACAGGGGATTTTGGTTGACGGCTACACCTTC,CASSRGQGILVDGYTF,TRBJ1-2,-,TRBD1,TRBV11-2
TGTGCCAGCACGCGGACAGCTAACTATGGCTACACCTTC,CASTRTANYGYTF,TRBJ1-2,-,-,TRBV9
TGTGCCAGCAGTTTATTTCCCCGACAGTATGAACCCACTGAAGCTTTCTTT,CASSLFPRQYEPTEAFF,TRBJ1-1,-,-,TRBV27
TGTGCCAGCAGTTTAACTAGCGGGGGGGCTTACGAGCAGTACTTC,CASSLTSGGAYEQYF,TRBJ2-7,-,TRBD2,TRBV27
TGCAGCGTTGACCCGACAGGGGGCCACACTGAAGCTTTCTTT,CSVDPTGGHTEAFF,TRBJ1-1,few,TRBD1,TRBV29-1
TGTGCCAGCAGCTTGGCGTGGGGGCTGGAGACCCAGTACTTC,CASSLAWGLETQYF,TRBJ2-5,-,-,TRBV5-6